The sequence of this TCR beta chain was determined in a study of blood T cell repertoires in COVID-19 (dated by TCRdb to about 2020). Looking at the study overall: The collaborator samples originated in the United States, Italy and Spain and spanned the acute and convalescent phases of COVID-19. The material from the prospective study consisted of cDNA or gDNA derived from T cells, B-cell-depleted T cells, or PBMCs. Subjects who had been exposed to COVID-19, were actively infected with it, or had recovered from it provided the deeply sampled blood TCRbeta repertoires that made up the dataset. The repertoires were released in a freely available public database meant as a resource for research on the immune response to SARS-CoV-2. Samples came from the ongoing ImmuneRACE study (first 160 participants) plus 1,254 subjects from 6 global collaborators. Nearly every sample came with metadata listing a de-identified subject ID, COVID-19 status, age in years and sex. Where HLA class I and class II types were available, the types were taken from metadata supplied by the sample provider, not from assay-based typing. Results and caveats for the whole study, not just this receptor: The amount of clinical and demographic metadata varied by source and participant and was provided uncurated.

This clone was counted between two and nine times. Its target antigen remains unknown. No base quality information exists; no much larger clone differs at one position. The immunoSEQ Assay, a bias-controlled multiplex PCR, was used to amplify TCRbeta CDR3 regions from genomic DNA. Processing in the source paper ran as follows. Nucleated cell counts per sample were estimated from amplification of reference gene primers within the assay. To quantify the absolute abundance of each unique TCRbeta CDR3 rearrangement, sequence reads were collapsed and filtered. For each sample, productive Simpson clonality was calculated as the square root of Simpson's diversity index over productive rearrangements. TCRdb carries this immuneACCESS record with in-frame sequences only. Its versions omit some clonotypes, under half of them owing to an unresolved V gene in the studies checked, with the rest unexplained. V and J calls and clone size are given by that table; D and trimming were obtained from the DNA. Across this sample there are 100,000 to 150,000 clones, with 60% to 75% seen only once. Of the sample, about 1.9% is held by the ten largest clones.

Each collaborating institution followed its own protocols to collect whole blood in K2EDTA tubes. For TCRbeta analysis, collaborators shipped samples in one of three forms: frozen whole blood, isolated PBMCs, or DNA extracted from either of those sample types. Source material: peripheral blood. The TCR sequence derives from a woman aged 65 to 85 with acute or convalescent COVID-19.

The base sequence is TGTGCCTGGAAAACAGGGGGAACCAATAATTCACCCCTCCACTTT. It is translated as CAWKTGGTNNSPLHF. This sequence uses TRBV30 and TRBJ1-6, with 8 middle bases fitting TRBD1. Counted from cysteine to phenylalanine, this CDR3 has 15 amino acids. Only CDR3 DNA is held: 45 bases, read in frame from base 1. Clipping removes 4 bases from V and 5 bases from J, with 7 as the unmatched junction base count. CDR1 GTSNPN and CDR2 SVGIG are derived from the germline V gene (reference sequence).